The rows below give T cell receptor beta chains drawn from one sample of a study of shared clonotypes between healthy human individuals. The data were produced by immunoSEQ multiplex PCR, yet TCRdb's version contains in-frame clones alone and is incomplete. Of fewer than 1 million clones in the sample, about 96% were seen once. Sequences were obtained from naive CD8+ T cells sorted from blood. Source of these receptors: a man between 25 and 39 years old in good health. Each CDR3 is given with its conserved first and last residue. The D gene is left open where the match is weak. Clone size is not always given. Where it is, it says once, few, many or a class for expanded clones.

d_gene	v_gene	abundance	j_gene	CDR3nt	CDR3aa
NA	TRBV9	NA	TRBJ2-7	TGTGCCAGCAGCGTAGAGGGAGGTTACTACGAGCAGTACTTC	CASSVEGGYYEQYF
TRBD1	TRBV4-1	NA	TRBJ1-6	TGCGCCAGCAGCGGACGGGACAGGGGAAGTTCACCCCTCCACTTT	CASSGRDRGSSPLHF
NA	TRBV5-1	NA	TRBJ2-5	TGCGCCAGCAGCACATTCGGGAGTCCCCAAGAGACCCAGTACTTC	CASSTFGSPQETQYF
NA	TRBV14	NA	TRBJ2-7	TGTGCCAGCAGCCAAGTTCTAGCCTACGAGCAGTACTTC	CASSQVLAYEQYF
NA	TRBV9	NA	TRBJ2-6	TGTGCCAGCAGCGGCTCTGTCTCCGGGGCCAACGTCCTGACTTTC	CASSGSVSGANVLTF
NA	TRBV11-2	NA	TRBJ1-2	TGTGCCAGCAGCTTAGATTTTCCCCTGGAGGATGGCTACACCTTC	CASSLDFPLEDGYTF
NA	TRBV25-1	NA	TRBJ1-1	TGTGCCAGTGGGGGCGGGGAGGCTTTCTTT	CASGGGEAFF
NA	TRBV14	NA	TRBJ2-5	TGTGCCAGCAGCCAAGAATACGGGGAAGAGACCCAGTACTTC	CASSQEYGEETQYF
NA	TRBV7-8	NA	TRBJ2-2	TGTGCCAGCAGCTCCAGGATCGGGAACACCGGGGAGCTGTTTTTT	CASSSRIGNTGELFF
NA	TRBV7-9	NA	TRBJ1-2	TGTGCCAGCAGCTTAAGGGAGGACGACCAGAATGGCTACACCTTC	CASSLREDDQNGYTF
NA	TRBV7-2	NA	TRBJ2-7	TGTGCCAGCAGCTTAGAGCTCTACGAGCAGTACTTC	CASSLELYEQYF
TRBD2	TRBV15	NA	TRBJ2-1	TGTGCCACCAGCAGAGATAGCCCCCTAGCGGGAGAATACAATGAGCAGTTCTTC	CATSRDSPLAGEYNEQFF
NA	TRBV15	NA	TRBJ1-4	TGTGCCACCAGCAGAGAATTAACAGGGCAAACTAATGAAAAACTGTTTTTT	CATSRELTGQTNEKLFF
TRBD1	TRBV5-1	NA	TRBJ2-5	TGCGCCAGCATCCCCGGCTGGGACAGGGTAAAGACCCAGTACTTC	CASIPGWDRVKTQYF
NA	TRBV9	NA	TRBJ2-5	TGTGCCAGCAGCGACACTAGGGACACCCAGTACTTC	CASSDTRDTQYF
TRBD1	TRBV10-3	once	TRBJ1-2	TGTGCCATCGTGGCGGGGGACAGCTATGGCTACACCTTC	CAIVAGDSYGYTF
NA	TRBV4-1	NA	TRBJ2-7	TGCGCCAGCAGCCAAGCCCGGAGCTACGAGCAGTACTTC	CASSQARSYEQYF
NA	TRBV7-9	NA	TRBJ2-3	TGTGCCAGCAGCCGTCAGGGAGACACAGATACGCAGTATTTT	CASSRQGDTDTQYF
NA	TRBV11-2	NA	TRBJ1-1	TGTGCCAGCAGCTTAGCTCAGGGGATAAGAAACACTGAAGCTTTCTTT	CASSLAQGIRNTEAFF
TRBD2	TRBV9	NA	TRBJ2-3	TGTGCCAGCAGCAACCTTGGGAGGGACACAGATACGCAGTATTTT	CASSNLGRDTDTQYF
NA	TRBV7-2	NA	TRBJ2-7	TGTGCCAGCAGCTTAGACCCCAGATACGAGCAGTACTTC	CASSLDPRYEQYF
NA	TRBV9	few	TRBJ2-1	TGTGCCAGCAGCGTAGGAGTAAATGAGCAGTTCTTC	CASSVGVNEQFF
NA	TRBV18	NA	TRBJ2-7	TGTGCCAGCTCACCAAACGGTCAGGACCCTACCTTC	CASSPNGQDPTF
NA	TRBV4-3	NA	TRBJ2-7	TGCGCCAGCAGCCAAGATAGTACGGCGGCAGGGGTTTCCTACGAGCAGTACTTC	CASSQDSTAAGVSYEQYF
NA	TRBV27	NA	TRBJ2-1	TGTGCCAGCAGTTTGGGTAGCGAGCAGTTCTTC	CASSLGSEQFF
TRBD2	TRBV18	NA	TRBJ2-7	TGTGCCAGCTCACCATCTAGCGGGCCGTTGTACGAGCAGTACTTC	CASSPSSGPLYEQYF
TRBD2	TRBV25-1	NA	TRBJ2-1	TGTGCCAGCAGTGTGGGGGGGAGCCCCTACAATGAGCAGTTCTTC	CASSVGGSPYNEQFF
NA	TRBV6-1	NA	TRBJ1-1	TGTGCCAGCAGTGAAGCGCGTGGAACCAGCACTGAAGCTTTCTTT	CASSEARGTSTEAFF
NA	TRBV10-2	NA	TRBJ2-1	TGCGCCAGCAGAACCGGCAATGAGCAGTTCTTC	CASRTGNEQFF
NA	TRBV27	NA	TRBJ2-1	TGTGCCAGCAGTTTACGACTGGGCCGCACACAGTTCTTC	CASSLRLGRTQFF
NA	TRBV5-6	NA	TRBJ2-7	TGTGCCAGCACCTTGGACATCCTCGGGGAGCAGTACTTC	CASTLDILGEQYF
NA	TRBV29-1	NA	TRBJ2-1	TGCAGCGTTGAAGGAGGCAGGGCCGTCAATGAGCAGTTCTTC	CSVEGGRAVNEQFF
NA	TRBV19	NA	TRBJ2-1	TGTGCCAGTAGGGGGGTTAATGAGCAGTTCTTC	CASRGVNEQFF
TRBD1	TRBV23-1	NA	TRBJ1-5	TGCGCCAGCAGTCAAAGGACAGGGAATAGCAATCAGCCCCAGCATTTT	CASSQRTGNSNQPQHF
NA	TRBV7-6	few	TRBJ1-5	TGTGCCAGCAGCCTCACAGGAGGGGGTAGCAATCAGCCCCAGCATTTT	CASSLTGGGSNQPQHF
TRBD1	TRBV29-1	NA	TRBJ2-1	TGCAGCGTTGAGAGGGACAGGCCCTACAATGAGCAGTTCTTC	CSVERDRPYNEQFF
NA	TRBV29-1	NA	TRBJ2-7	TGCAGCGTGGAACTCCCCTCACGGGATCCCTACGAGCAGTACTTC	CSVELPSRDPYEQYF
NA	TRBV5-6	NA	TRBJ2-7	TGTGCCAGCAGCCTAAGGGACAACACCTACGAGCAGTACTTC	CASSLRDNTYEQYF
NA	TRBV11-2	NA	TRBJ2-2	TGTGCCAGCAGCTTAATTTCCAAGAACACCGGGGAGCTGTTTTTT	CASSLISKNTGELFF
NA	TRBV27	NA	TRBJ2-7	TGTGCCAGCAGTTTATTCTCAAGCTCCTACGAGCAGTACTTC	CASSLFSSSYEQYF
NA	TRBV13	NA	TRBJ2-1	TGTGCCAGCAGCACCGAATCGCAAGCCGGGAGAAGGTACAATGAGCAGTTCTTC	CASSTESQAGRRYNEQFF
NA	TRBV10-3	NA	TRBJ2-7	TGTGCCATCAGTGATGTTAGAGGGAACGAGCAGTACTTC	CAISDVRGNEQYF
TRBD2	TRBV9	NA	TRBJ2-1	TGTGCCAGCAGCGTAGGAGACATAGCGGGAGGCAATGAGCAGTTCTTC	CASSVGDIAGGNEQFF
TRBD1	TRBV11-2	NA	TRBJ2-7	TGTGCCAGCAGCCAACGCGGAGGCCGGGACAGGCGCTACGAGCAGTACTTC	CASSQRGGRDRRYEQYF
NA	TRBV13	NA	TRBJ2-7	TGTGCCAGCGCCGAGTTTGACGAGCAGTACTTC	CASAEFDEQYF
TRBD2	TRBV4-1	NA	TRBJ2-1	TGCGCCAGCAGCCCAAGGACTAGCGGGATTCGGAATGAGCAGTTCTTC	CASSPRTSGIRNEQFF
NA	TRBV20-1	NA	TRBJ2-1	TGCAGTGCTAGAGAGGGGGCTGAGCAGTTCTTC	CSAREGAEQFF
NA	TRBV29-1	NA	TRBJ1-2	TGCAGCGTTGAAGATAATCAGGACTACTATGGCTACACCTTC	CSVEDNQDYYGYTF
TRBD2	TRBV27	NA	TRBJ2-3	TGTGCCAGCAGTCTACTAGCGGGAGGGTCGGATACGCAGTATTTT	CASSLLAGGSDTQYF
NA	TRBV6-5	once	TRBJ2-7	TGTGCCAGCAGTTCAGGGGTCTACGAGCAGTACTTC	CASSSGVYEQYF
NA	TRBV6-1	NA	TRBJ2-1	TGTGCCAGCAGTGAATTGAGGCACCTCGGGCAGTTCTTC	CASSELRHLGQFF
NA	TRBV6-5	NA	TRBJ1-5	TGTGCCAGCAGCCCCACAGGGTTCAATCAGCCCCAGCATTTT	CASSPTGFNQPQHF
NA	TRBV2	once	TRBJ2-7	TGTGCCAGCAGTGAAGAAAACAGCTACGAGCAGTACTTC	CASSEENSYEQYF
NA	TRBV13	NA	TRBJ1-2	TGTGCCAGCAGTGAGAGAGGGATCAGCTATGGCTACACCTTC	CASSERGISYGYTF
NA	TRBV28	NA	TRBJ2-7	TGTGCCAGCAGTTTATTGTCTTTGGGGAGGCGCGAAGGGAACGAGCAGTACTTC	CASSLLSLGRREGNEQYF
TRBD2	TRBV6-1	NA	TRBJ2-7	TGTGCCACCGGGACTAGCGGGAGAGCGGGCTACGAGCAGTACTTC	CATGTSGRAGYEQYF
NA	TRBV9	NA	TRBJ2-3	TGTGCCAGCAGCGTTCGGGTCTCCGCAGATACGCAGTATTTT	CASSVRVSADTQYF
TRBD2	TRBV28	once	TRBJ2-3	TGTGCCGGCGGGAGGAGCACAGATACGCAGTATTTT	CAGGRSTDTQYF
TRBD2	TRBV28	once	TRBJ2-5	TGTGCCAGCAGTCCCGGGACTAGCGGGAGGCCCCTGCGAGAGACCCAGTACTTC	CASSPGTSGRPLRETQYF
TRBD1	TRBV7-9	once	TRBJ2-7	TGTGCCAGCAGCCTCTTGGCAGGGGGCCTCTACGAGCAGTACTTC	CASSLLAGGLYEQYF